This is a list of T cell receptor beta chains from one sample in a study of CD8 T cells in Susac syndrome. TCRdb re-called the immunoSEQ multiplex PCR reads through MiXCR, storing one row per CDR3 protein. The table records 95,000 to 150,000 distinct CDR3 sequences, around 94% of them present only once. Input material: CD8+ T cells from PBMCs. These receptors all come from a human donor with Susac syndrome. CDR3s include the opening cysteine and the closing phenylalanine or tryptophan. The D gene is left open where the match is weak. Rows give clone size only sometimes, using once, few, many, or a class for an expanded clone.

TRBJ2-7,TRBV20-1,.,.,CSARGLVPEQYF,TGCAGTGCTAGGGGACTTGTCCCCGAGCAGTACTTC
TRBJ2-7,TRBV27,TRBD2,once,CASSPFVAGGSYEQYF,TGTGCCAGCAGTCCGTTCGTAGCGGGAGGCTCCTACGAGCAGTACTTC
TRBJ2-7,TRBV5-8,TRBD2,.,CASSPLAGGGEQYF,TGTGCCAGCAGCCCACTAGCGGGAGGGGGTGAGCAGTACTTC
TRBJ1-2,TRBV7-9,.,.,CASSSGTPSNYGYTF,TGTGCCAGCAGCTCCGGGACACCGTCTAACTATGGCTACACCTTC
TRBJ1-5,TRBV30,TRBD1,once,CAWSTGVSNQPQHF,TGTGCCTGGAGTACAGGGGTAAGCAATCAGCCCCAGCATTTT
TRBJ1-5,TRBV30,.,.,CAWSGYSNQPQHF,TGTGCCTGGAGTGGATATAGCAATCAGCCCCAGCATTTT
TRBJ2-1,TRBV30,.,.,CAWGAGIQFNEQFF,TGTGCCTGGGGTGCCGGGATTCAATTCAATGAGCAGTTCTTC
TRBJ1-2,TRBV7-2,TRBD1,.,CASSLVGEGADYGYTF,TGTGCCAGCAGCTTAGTAGGGGAGGGGGCGGACTATGGCTACACCTTC
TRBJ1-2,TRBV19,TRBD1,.,CASGDRDYYGYTF,TGTGCCAGTGGGGACAGGGACTACTATGGCTACACCTTC
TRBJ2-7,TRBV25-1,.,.,CASSELRVSHYEQYF,TGTGCCAGCAGTGAATTGAGGGTTTCGCACTACGAGCAGTACTTC
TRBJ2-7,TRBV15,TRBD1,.,CATSIIGTGNSYEQYF,TGTGCCACCAGCATTATCGGGACAGGGAACTCCTACGAGCAGTACTTC
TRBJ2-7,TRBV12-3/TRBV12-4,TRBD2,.,CASTSGSTYEQYF,TGTGCCAGCACTAGCGGGAGCACCTACGAGCAGTACTTC
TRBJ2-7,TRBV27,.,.,CASRSQGYEQYF,TGTGCCAGCAGGTCACAGGGCTACGAGCAGTACTTC
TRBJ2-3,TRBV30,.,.,CACDARGANTDTQYF,TGTGCCTGCGACGCTAGAGGAGCCAACACAGATACGCAGTATTTT
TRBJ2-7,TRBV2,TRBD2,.,CASRGLAVYEQYF,TGTGCCAGCAGAGGACTAGCGGTGTACGAGCAGTACTTC
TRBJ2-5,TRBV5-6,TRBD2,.,CASSGVRGVEQETQYF,TGTGCCAGCAGCGGAGTACGGGGGGTCGAACAAGAGACCCAGTACTTC
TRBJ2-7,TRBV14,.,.,CASSQVGSYEQYF,TGTGCCAGCAGCCAAGTTGGCTCCTACGAGCAGTACTTC
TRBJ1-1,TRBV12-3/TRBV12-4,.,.,CASSLQGPTEAFF,TGTGCCAGCAGTTTACAGGGTCCCACTGAAGCTTTCTTT
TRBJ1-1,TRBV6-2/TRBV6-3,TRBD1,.,CATLQGATEAFF,TGTGCCACCCTACAGGGGGCAACTGAAGCTTTCTTT
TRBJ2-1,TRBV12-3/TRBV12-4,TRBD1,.,CASTPGQDYNEQFF,TGTGCCAGCACTCCGGGACAGGATTACAATGAGCAGTTCTTC
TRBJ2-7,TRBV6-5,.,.,CASSPGHPPYEQYF,TGTGCCAGCAGTCCGGGACACCCGCCCTACGAGCAGTACTTC
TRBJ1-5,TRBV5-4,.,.,CASSLWDGSNQPQHF,TGTGCCAGCAGCTTGTGGGACGGTAGCAATCAGCCCCAGCATTTT
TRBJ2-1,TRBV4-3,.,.,CASSQERGNAPYNEQFF,TGCGCCAGCAGCCAAGAAAGGGGGAACGCCCCCTACAATGAGCAGTTCTTC
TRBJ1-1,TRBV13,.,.,CASSDRTENTEAFF,TGTGCCAGCAGCGATCGAACAGAGAACACTGAAGCTTTCTTT
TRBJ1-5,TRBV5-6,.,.,CASSLGQYQPQHF,TGTGCCAGCAGCTTGGGGCAGTATCAGCCCCAGCATTTT
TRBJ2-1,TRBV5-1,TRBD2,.,CASSVTSGPAYNEQFF,TGCGCCAGCAGCGTGACTAGCGGGCCCGCCTACAATGAGCAGTTCTTC
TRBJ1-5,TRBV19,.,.,CASNPEGLGNQPQHF,TGTGCCAGTAACCCCGAGGGGCTAGGCAATCAGCCCCAGCATTTT
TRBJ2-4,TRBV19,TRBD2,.,CASSLLEGLAGNIQYF,TGTGCCAGTAGCTTACTAGAGGGACTAGCGGGAAACATTCAGTACTTC
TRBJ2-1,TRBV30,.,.,CAWTGGTPYNEQFF,TGTGCCTGGACCGGCGGGACTCCTTACAATGAGCAGTTCTTC
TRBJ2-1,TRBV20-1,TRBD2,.,CSATNGGREGRNEQFF,TGCAGTGCTACCAACGGTGGGCGGGAGGGCCGGAATGAGCAGTTCTTC
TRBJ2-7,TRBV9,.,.,CASSVDSGLEQYF,TGTGCCAGCAGCGTAGATAGCGGCCTCGAGCAGTACTTC
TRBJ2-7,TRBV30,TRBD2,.,CAWSGTSGAYEQYF,TGTGCCTGGAGTGGGACTAGCGGGGCCTACGAGCAGTACTTC
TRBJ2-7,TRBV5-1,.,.,CASSLSSGGYEQYF,TGCGCCAGCAGCTTGTCGAGCGGCGGCTACGAGCAGTACTTC
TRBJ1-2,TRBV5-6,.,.,CASSLATPNYGYTF,TGTGCCAGCAGCTTGGCTACACCAAACTATGGCTACACCTTC
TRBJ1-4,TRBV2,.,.,CASRNQGENEKLFF,TGTGCCAGCAGAAACCAGGGCGAGAATGAAAAACTGTTTTTT
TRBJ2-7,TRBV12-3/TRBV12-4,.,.,CASSSGGTYEQYF,TGTGCCAGCAGTTCGGGCGGGACCTACGAGCAGTACTTC
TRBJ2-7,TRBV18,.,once,CASSPPKGTNINEQYF,TGTGCCAGCTCACCACCCAAGGGGACAAACATAAACGAGCAGTACTTC
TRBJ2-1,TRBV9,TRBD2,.,CASSAGTSSYNEQFF,TGTGCCAGCAGCGCGGGGACTAGCTCCTACAATGAGCAGTTCTTC
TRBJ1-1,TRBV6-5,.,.,CASSSLRGFGRRTEAFF,TGTGCCAGCAGTTCCCTACGGGGATTCGGGCGGAGAACTGAAGCTTTCTTT
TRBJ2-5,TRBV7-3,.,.,CASSLRGRGMGETQYF,TGTGCCAGCAGCCTCAGGGGACGGGGGATGGGAGAGACCCAGTACTTC
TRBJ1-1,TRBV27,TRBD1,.,CASRRLLTGEENTEAFF,TGTGCCAGCAGAAGACTTTTGACAGGGGAGGAGAACACTGAAGCTTTCTTT
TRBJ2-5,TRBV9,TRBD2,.,CASSVVGGGDETQYF,TGTGCCAGCAGCGTAGTCGGGGGGGGCGATGAGACCCAGTACTTC
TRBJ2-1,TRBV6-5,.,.,CASSYLPWQLRSYNEQFF,TGTGCCAGCAGTTACCTCCCGTGGCAGCTAAGGTCCTACAATGAGCAGTTCTTC
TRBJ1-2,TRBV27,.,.,CASSSTLGGVYGYTF,TGTGCCAGCAGTTCCACATTAGGGGGGGTCTATGGCTACACCTTC
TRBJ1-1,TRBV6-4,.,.,CASSRGYEDTEAFF,TGTGCCAGCAGCAGAGGGTACGAGGACACTGAAGCTTTCTTT
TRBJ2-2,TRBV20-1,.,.,CSARGPSGTGELFF,TGCAGTGCTAGAGGACCCAGTGGCACCGGGGAGCTGTTTTTT
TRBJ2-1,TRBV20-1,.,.,CSASSYNEQFF,TGCAGTGCTAGTTCTTACAATGAGCAGTTCTTC
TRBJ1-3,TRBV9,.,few,CASSVEAGRGNTIYF,TGTGCCAGCAGCGTAGAAGCAGGTCGTGGAAACACCATATATTTT
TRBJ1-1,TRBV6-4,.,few,CASSRDGNTEAFF,TGTGCCAGCAGCAGGGATGGAAACACTGAAGCTTTCTTT